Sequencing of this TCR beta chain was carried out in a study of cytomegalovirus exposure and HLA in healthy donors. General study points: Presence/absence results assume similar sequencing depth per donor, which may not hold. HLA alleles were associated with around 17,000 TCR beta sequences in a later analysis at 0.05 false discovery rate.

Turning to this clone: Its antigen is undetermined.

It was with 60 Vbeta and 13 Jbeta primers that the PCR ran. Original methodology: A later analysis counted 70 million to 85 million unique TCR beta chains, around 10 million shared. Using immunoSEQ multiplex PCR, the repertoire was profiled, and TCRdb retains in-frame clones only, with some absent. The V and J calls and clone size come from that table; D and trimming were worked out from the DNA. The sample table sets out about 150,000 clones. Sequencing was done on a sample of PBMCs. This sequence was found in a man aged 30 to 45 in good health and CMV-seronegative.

CDR3 region: CASSPPAEGGINGYTF. DNA for the CDR3: TGTGCCAGCTCACCACCGGCTGAGGGGGGGATTAATGGCTACACCTTC. V usage is TRBV18 and J usage is TRBJ1-2, with D perhaps TRBD1 (6 bases). There are 16 residues in the CDR3. The V gene's germline CDR1 is KGHSH and CDR2 LQKENI. V was cut by 0 bases and J by 6 bases, with 17 bases left in between.